This note documents a single T cell receptor beta chain sequence. The antigen is not known. The data are from a study of PD-1 blockade in classical Hodgkin lymphoma. Study-wide results and limits: When set against healthy donors, newly diagnosed patients were reported to show lower baseline TCR diversity.

Germline CDR1 and CDR2: SGHTA and FQGNSA. The CDR3 is made up of 12 amino acids. The junction had 6 bases not matched to a gene; V was cut back by 5 bases and J by 9 bases. Each of the patients experienced relapse following autologous stem cell transplantation, and their brentuximab vedotin exposure differed. The repertoire was sequenced with immunoSEQ multiplex PCR; TCRdb's copy has only in-frame clones and lacks some. Among about 42,000 clones listed, about two thirds were seen once. The TCR originated in a human donor with classical Hodgkin lymphoma. The material was peripheral blood mononuclear cells (PBMCs), obtained at baseline. This chain connects TRBV7-2 to TRBJ2-7; 8 bases line up with TRBD1. Here the CDR3 reads CASSARDRGQYF. CDR3 nucleotides: TGTGCCAGCAGCGCCCGCGACAGGGGGCAGTACTTC.